These 10 T cell receptor beta chains originate from one sample sequenced in a study of cytomegalovirus exposure and HLA in healthy donors. In the PCR, 60 Vbeta and 13 Jbeta primers were used. The method was immunoSEQ multiplex PCR; TCRdb's version includes in-frame clones alone and lacks a portion of them. The sample shows around 76,000 clones, roughly 73% of them seen only once. Source material: PBMCs. The receptors were gathered from a middle-aged woman in good health and CMV-seropositive.

The chain carries TRBV19 and TRBJ1-5; TRBD1 aligns across 7 bases. Unmatched junction bases numbered 3, after V lost 3 bases and J lost 1 base. CDR1 and CDR2 from the germline V gene are LNHDA and SQIVND (reference sequence). This CDR3 is 15 amino acids long. DNA of the CDR3: TGTGCCAGTAGTATGGGACAGTTCAGCAATCAGCCCCAGCATTTT. Its protein product is CASSMGQFSNQPQHF.

The sample holds one count of this clone. The rearrangement links TRBV18 to TRBJ2-7; TRBD1 matches at 10 bases. J lost 4 bases, V lost 1 base, and 4 bases had no gene match. Germline loops: CDR1 KGHSH, CDR2 LQKENI. CDR3 size: 15 residues. The CDR3 DNA reads TGTGCCAGCTCACCACAAGGACAGGGGGTATACGAGCAGTACTTC. Amino acid sequence: CASSPQGQGVYEQYF.

This clone was seen more than once but under ten times. The chain has TRBV4-3 and TRBJ1-6; 9 nucleotides agree with TRBD1. Germline CDR1 LGHNA, CDR2 YSLEER. CDR3 length equals 16 residues. The V and J ends lost 2 bases and 10 bases, in that order; junction bases with no gene match: 9. Here the CDR3 DNA reads TGCGCCAGCAGCCAATCCGGGACAGGGAGTGGATCACCCCTCCACTTT. This sequence encodes CASSQSGTGSGSPLHF.

This chain uses TRBV19 with TRBJ1-2; D is ambiguous. V lost 1 base and J lost 8, with 11 bases in between. In germline, CDR1 is LNHDA, CDR2 SQIVND (reference sequence). The CDR3 is 13 amino acids. DNA of the CDR3: TGTGCCAGTAGTATAGCGGTCTTAAACGGCTACACCTTC. Amino acids: CASSIAVLNGYTF.

The chain couples TRBV18 to TRBJ1-1, with D tentatively TRBD1 (6 bases). CDR1 and CDR2 (germline): KGHSH, LQKENI. This CDR3 region has 15 residues. The V and J ends lost 5 bases and 1 base respectively, with 14 bases between them. CDR3 sequence: CASSAQKGGNTEAFF. As DNA, the CDR3 is TGTGCCAGCTCAGCCCAAAAAGGGGGGAACACTGAAGCTTTCTTT.

This clone appeared a few times. J is TRBJ1-2 and V is TRBV30; D remains unclear. Germline CDR1 is GTSNPN and CDR2 is SVGIG (reference sequence). The CDR3 is 13 residues long. The V gene lost 1 base and the J gene lost 8 bases, with 14 bases spanning the gap. CDR3 in DNA: TGTGCCTGGAGTGGGGGTCTCTCGGGAGGCTACACCTTC. Protein sequence: CAWSGGLSGGYTF.

This chain joins TRBV7-9 and TRBJ1-5, with D possibly TRBD1 on 5 matching bases. The CDR3 covers 14 residues. CDR1 and CDR2 (germline): SEHNR, FQNEAQ (reference sequence). The V end was cut by 1 base, the J end by 7 bases, with 11 bases between. In nucleotides, the CDR3 is TGTGCCAGCAGCTTAGGCGGGGGAAGCCAGCCCCAGCATTTT. Its protein product is CASSLGGGSQPQHF. The full variable domain, in which reference TRBV7-9 and TRBJ1-5 provide the parts outside the CDR3, is DTGVSQNPRHKITKRGQNVTFRCDPISEHNRLYWYRQTLGQGPEFLTYFQNEAQLEKSRLLSDRFSAERPKGSFSTLEIQRTEQGDSAMYLCASSLGGGSQPQHFGDGTRLSIL.

Written as DNA, the CDR3 is TGTGCCAGCAGTGAATATCATTCGGCCTACAATGAGCAGTTCTTC. It yields the protein CASSEYHSAYNEQFF. The chain links TRBV25-1 to TRBJ2-1; no clear D gene. V was shortened by 0 bases and J by 2 bases, with 8 bases between the two germline ends. The CDR3 runs 15 residues. Germline assignment: CDR1 MGHDK and CDR2 SYGVNS.

This clone was counted a single time. The chain links TRBV18 to TRBJ1-2; 8 bases match TRBD1. CDR3 length: 14 residues. The germline V gene encodes CDR1 KGHSH and CDR2 LQKENI. V was pared by 3 bases and J by 6 bases, with 6 bases of the junction left unmatched. CDR3 sequence: CASSPGTGSNGYTF. The CDR3 DNA reads as TGTGCCAGCTCACCTGGGACAGGAAGTAATGGCTACACCTTC. Looking up the rest from reference TRBV18 and TRBJ1-2 gives the full variable domain: NAGVMQNPRHLVRRRGQEARLRCSPMKGHSHVYWYRQLPEEGLKFMVYLQKENIIDESGMPKERFSAEFPKEGPSILRIQQVVRGDSAAYFCASSPGTGSNGYTFGSGTRLTVV.

This clone showed up just once. V and J are TRBV6-5 and TRBJ2-7; D remains ambiguous. The V gene lost 6 bases and the J gene lost 3 bases, with 12 bases spanning the gap. Germline V lookup: CDR1 MNHEY, CDR2 SVGAGI. The CDR3 covers 13 residues. CDR3 in DNA: TGTGCCAGCAGAACACCGTCGGGCTACGAGCAGTACTTC. This sequence encodes CASRTPSGYEQYF.